The clone carrying this T cell receptor (beta chain) was counted only a few times. Its antigen is still unknown. Germline CDR1 reads MGHRA; CDR2 reads YSYEKL. The CDR3 has 14 amino acids. The J segment lost 14 bases and the V segment lost 1 base, leaving 6 bases of the junction unmatched. The data originate from a study of CD8+ T cells in alopecia areata. Study-wide findings and caveats: TCR sharing was clearer in mice than between patients, perhaps partly owing to patient HLA diversity.

Treatment given: oral pan-JAK inhibitor, 5-10 mg twice daily. cDNA reverse transcribed from extracted RNA served as the sequencing template. The data were produced by immunoSEQ multiplex PCR, yet TCRdb's version contains in-frame clones alone and is incomplete. The table lists under 300,000 clones, 60% of them singletons, with 0.75% to 0.95% in the top ten. The V call is TRBV4-1, the J call TRBJ1-6; 9 bases agree with TRBD1. The sequence was obtained from a human donor with alopecia areata. This sample comprised CD4+ T cells sorted from blood, obtained at roughly week 52, from a patient treated with tofacitinib. The CDR3, as DNA: TGCGCCAGCAGCCAAGCGGACAGGGGAACAGCCCTCCACTTT. This encodes CASSQADRGTALHF.